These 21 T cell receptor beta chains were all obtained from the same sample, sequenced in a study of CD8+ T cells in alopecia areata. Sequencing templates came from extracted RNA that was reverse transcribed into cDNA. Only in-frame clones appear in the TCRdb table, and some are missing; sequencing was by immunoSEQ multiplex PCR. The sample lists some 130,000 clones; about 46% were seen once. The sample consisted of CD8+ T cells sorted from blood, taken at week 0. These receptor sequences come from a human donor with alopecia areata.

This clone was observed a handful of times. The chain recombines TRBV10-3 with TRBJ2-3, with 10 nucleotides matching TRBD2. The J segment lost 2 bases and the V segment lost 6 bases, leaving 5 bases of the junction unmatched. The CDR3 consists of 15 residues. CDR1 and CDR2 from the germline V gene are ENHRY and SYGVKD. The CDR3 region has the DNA TGTGCCATCAGGGGTCTAGCGGGGGACACAGATACGCAGTATTTT. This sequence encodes CAIRGLAGDTDTQYF.

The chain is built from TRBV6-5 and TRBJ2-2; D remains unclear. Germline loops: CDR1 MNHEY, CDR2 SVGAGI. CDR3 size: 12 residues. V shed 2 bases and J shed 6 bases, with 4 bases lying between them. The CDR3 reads CASSYRPGELFF. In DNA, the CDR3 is TGTGCCAGCAGTTACCGTCCCGGGGAGCTGTTTTTT.

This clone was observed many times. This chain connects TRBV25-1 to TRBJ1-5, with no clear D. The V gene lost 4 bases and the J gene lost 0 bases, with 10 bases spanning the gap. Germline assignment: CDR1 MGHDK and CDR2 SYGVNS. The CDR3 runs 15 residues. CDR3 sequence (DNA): TGTGCCAGCAGTGCCTCAATTGATAGCAATCAGCCCCAGCATTTT. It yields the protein CASSASIDSNQPQHF. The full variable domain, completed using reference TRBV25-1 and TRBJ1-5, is EADIYQTPRYLVIGTGKKITLECSQTMGHDKMYWYQQDPGMELHLIHYSYGVNSTEKGDLSSESTVSRIRTEHFPLTLESARPSHTSQYLCASSASIDSNQPQHFGDGTRLSIL.

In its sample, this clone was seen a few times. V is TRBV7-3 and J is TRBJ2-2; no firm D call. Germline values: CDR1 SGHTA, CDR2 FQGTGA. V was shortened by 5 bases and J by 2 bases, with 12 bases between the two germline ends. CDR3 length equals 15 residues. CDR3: CASSPARANTGELFF. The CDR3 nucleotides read TGTGCCAGCAGCCCTGCACGGGCTAACACCGGGGAGCTGTTTTTT.

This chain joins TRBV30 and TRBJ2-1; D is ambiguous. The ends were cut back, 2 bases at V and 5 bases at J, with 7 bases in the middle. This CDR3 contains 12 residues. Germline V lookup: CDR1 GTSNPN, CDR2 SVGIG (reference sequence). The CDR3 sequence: CAWSTGNNEQFF. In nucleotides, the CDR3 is TGTGCCTGGAGTACCGGAAACAATGAGCAGTTCTTC.

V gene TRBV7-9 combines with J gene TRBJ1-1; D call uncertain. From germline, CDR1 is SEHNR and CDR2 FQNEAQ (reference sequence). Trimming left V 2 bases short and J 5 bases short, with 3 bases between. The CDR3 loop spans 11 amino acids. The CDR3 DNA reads TGTGCCAGCAGCTTAATGACTGAAGCTTTCTTT. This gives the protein CASSLMTEAFF.

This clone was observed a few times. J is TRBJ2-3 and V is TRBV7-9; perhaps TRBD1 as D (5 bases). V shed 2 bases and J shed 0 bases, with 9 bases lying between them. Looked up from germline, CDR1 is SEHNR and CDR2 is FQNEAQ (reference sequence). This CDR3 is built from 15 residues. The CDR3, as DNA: TGTGCCAGCAGCTTATCGGCAGGGAGCACAGATACGCAGTATTTT. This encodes CASSLSAGSTDTQYF.

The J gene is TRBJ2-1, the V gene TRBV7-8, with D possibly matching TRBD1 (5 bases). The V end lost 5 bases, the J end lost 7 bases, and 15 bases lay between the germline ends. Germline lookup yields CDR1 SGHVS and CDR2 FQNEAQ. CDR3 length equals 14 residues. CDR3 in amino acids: CASSQTTQGNEQFF. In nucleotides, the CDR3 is TGTGCCAGCAGCCAAACAACGCAGGGAAATGAGCAGTTCTTC.

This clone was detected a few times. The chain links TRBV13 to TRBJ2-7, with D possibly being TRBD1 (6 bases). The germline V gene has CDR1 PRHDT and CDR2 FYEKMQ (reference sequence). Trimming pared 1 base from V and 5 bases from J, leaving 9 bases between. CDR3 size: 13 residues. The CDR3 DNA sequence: TGTGCCAGCAGCTTAGTGGGGGCCCACGAGCAGTACTTC. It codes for CASSLVGAHEQYF. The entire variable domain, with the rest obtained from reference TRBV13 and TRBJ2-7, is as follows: AAGVIQSPRHLIKEKRETATLKCYPIPRHDTVYWYQQGPGQDPQFLISFYEKMQSDKGSIPDRFSAQQFSDYHSELNMSSLELGDSALYFCASSLVGAHEQYFGPGTRLTVT.

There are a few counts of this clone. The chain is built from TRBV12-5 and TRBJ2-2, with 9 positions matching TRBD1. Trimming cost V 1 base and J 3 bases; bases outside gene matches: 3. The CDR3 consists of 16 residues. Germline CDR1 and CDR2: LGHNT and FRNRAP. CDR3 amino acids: CASGLGQGDYTGELFF. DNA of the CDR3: TGTGCTAGTGGTTTGGGACAGGGGGATTACACCGGGGAGCTGTTTTTT.

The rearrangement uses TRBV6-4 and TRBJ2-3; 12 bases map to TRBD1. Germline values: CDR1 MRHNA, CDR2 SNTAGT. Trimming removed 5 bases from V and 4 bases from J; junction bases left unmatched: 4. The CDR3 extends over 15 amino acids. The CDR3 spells CASSYGTGGADTQYF. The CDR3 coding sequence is TGTGCCAGCAGTTACGGGACAGGGGGCGCAGATACGCAGTATTTT.

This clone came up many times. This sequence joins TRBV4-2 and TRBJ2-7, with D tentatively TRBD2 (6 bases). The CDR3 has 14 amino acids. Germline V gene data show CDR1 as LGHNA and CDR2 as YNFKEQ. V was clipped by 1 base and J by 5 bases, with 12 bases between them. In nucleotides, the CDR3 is TGTGCCAGCAGCCAAGCGGGGGAGATAGACGAGCAGTACTTC. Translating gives CASSQAGEIDEQYF.

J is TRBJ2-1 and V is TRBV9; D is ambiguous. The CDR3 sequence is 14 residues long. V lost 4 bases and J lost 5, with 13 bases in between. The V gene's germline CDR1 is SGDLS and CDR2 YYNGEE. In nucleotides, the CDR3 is TGTGCCAGCAGCCTACATAAATCCAACAATGAGCAGTTCTTC. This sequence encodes CASSLHKSNNEQFF. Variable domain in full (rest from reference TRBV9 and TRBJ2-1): DSGVTQTPKHLITATGQRVTLRCSPRSGDLSVYWYQQSLDQGLQFLIQYYNGEERAKGNILERFSAQQFPDLHSELNLSSLELGDSALYFCASSLHKSNNEQFFGPGTRLTVL.

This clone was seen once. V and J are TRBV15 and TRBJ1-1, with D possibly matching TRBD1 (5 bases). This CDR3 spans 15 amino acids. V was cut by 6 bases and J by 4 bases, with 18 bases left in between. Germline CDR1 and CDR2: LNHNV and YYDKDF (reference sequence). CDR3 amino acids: CATSNAPREGTEAFF. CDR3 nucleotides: TGTGCCACCAGTAACGCCCCCAGGGAGGGCACTGAAGCTTTCTTT.

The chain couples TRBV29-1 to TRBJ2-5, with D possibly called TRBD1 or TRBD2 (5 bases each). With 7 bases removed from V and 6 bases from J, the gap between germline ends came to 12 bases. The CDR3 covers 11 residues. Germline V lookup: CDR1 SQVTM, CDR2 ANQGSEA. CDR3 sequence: CSARDLQTQYF. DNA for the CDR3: TGCAGCGCCAGGGACCTCCAGACCCAGTACTTC.

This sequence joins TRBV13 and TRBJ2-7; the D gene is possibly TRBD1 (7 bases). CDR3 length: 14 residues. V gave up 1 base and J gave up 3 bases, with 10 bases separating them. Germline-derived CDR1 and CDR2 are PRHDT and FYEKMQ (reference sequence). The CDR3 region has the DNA TGTGCCAGCAGCTTAGTGCGGGACAGCTACGAGCAGTACTTC. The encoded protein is CASSLVRDSYEQYF.

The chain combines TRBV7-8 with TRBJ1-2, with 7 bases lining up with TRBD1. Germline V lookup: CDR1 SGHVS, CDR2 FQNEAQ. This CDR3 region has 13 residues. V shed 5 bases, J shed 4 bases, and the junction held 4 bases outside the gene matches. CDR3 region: CASSPGGPYGYTF. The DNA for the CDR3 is TGTGCCAGCAGCCCAGGGGGACCCTATGGCTACACCTTC.

In DNA form, the CDR3 reads TGTGCCAGCAGTCTGACTAGTCCCCAAGAGACCCAGTACTTC. Protein product: CASSLTSPQETQYF. J is TRBJ2-5 and V is TRBV6-6, with D perhaps matching TRBD2 (6 bases). CDR3 length: 14 amino acids. V lost 5 bases and J lost 1, with 11 bases in between. Germline lookup yields CDR1 MNHNY and CDR2 SVGAGI (reference sequence).

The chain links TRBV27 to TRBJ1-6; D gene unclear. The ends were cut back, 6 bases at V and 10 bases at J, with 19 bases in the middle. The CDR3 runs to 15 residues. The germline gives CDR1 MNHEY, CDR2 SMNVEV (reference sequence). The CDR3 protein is CASSEGAYGLSPLHF. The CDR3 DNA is TGTGCCAGCAGCGAGGGAGCGTACGGCCTCTCACCCCTCCACTTT.

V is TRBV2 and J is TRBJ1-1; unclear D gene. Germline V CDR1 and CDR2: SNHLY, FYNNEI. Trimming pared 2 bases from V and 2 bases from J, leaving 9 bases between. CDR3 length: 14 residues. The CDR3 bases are TGTGCCAGCAGTGAATGGGGTACAAACACTGAAGCTTTCTTT. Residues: CASSEWGTNTEAFF.

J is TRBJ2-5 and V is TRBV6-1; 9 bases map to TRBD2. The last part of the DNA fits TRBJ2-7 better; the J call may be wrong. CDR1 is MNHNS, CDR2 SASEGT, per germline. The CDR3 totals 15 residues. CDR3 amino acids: CASSEASGGSYEQYF. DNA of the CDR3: TGTGCCAGCAGTGAAGCTAGCGGGGGCTCCTACGAGCAGTACTTC.